These 7 T cell receptor beta chains were all obtained from the same sample, sequenced in a study of blood T cell repertoires in COVID-19. Assay: immunoSEQ multiplex PCR; the TCRdb copy retains only in-frame clones and omits some. The table records about 340,000 clones, 90% to 95% of them present only once. Sequenced: peripheral blood. The receptors here all came from a woman younger than 30 who had recovered from COVID-19.

The chain combines TRBV20-1 with TRBJ2-4, with D possibly being TRBD1 (5 bases). Per the germline V gene, CDR1 is DFQATT and CDR2 is SNEGSKA (reference sequence). This CDR3 contains 16 residues. Trimming removed 3 bases from V and 8 bases from J, with 23 bases in between. CDR3 bases: TGCAGTGCTAGTGTATGGGGCGCTCCCTTGTCGGACATTCAGTACTTC. Its translation: CSASVWGAPLSDIQYF.

The rearrangement joins TRBV2 to TRBJ1-2; 11 nucleotides match TRBD1. Germline-derived CDR1 and CDR2 are SNHLY and FYNNEI. The CDR3 contains 12 residues. The trim removed 8 bases at V and 7 bases at J, leaving 3 bases unmatched. As DNA, the CDR3 is TGTGCCAGCGGGACAGGGGGTTTTGGCTACACCTTC. It translates to CASGTGGFGYTF.

The genes are TRBV5-6 and TRBJ2-2; TRBD1 is a possible D gene (6 bases). The V gene lost 4 bases and the J gene lost 5 bases, with 12 bases spanning the gap. The CDR3 has 14 amino acids. CDR1 and CDR2 from the germline V gene are SGHDT and YYEEEE. The CDR3 region is CASSSRRGTGELFF. The DNA for the CDR3 is TGTGCCAGCAGCAGTCGTAGGGGGACCGGGGAGCTGTTTTTT. Supplemented by reference TRBV5-6 and TRBJ2-2, the full variable domain reads DAGVTQSPTHLIKTRGQQVTLRCSPKSGHDTVSWYQQALGQGPQFIFQYYEEEERQRGNFPDRFSGHQFPNYSSELNVNALLLGDSALYLCASSSRRGTGELFFGEGSRLTVL.

This chain uses TRBV5-1 with TRBJ2-5; D may be TRBD2 (6 bases). V lost 0 bases, J lost 2 bases, and 11 bases lay in between. Germline assignment: CDR1 SGHRS and CDR2 YFSETQ. The CDR3 is made up of 15 amino acids. As DNA, the CDR3 is TGCGCCAGCAGCTTGGGCGGACGGGGGCAAGAGACCCAGTACTTC. Its protein is CASSLGGRGQETQYF.

This chain uses TRBV7-9 with TRBJ2-5, with D maybe TRBD1 (5 bases). The V end lost 5 bases, the J end lost 5 bases, and 18 bases lay between the germline ends. The CDR3 length is 15 residues. Germline CDR1 SEHNR, CDR2 FQNEAQ (reference sequence). CDR3 nucleotides: TGTGCCAGCAGCCCCTCTACAACAGCAGGGGAGACCCAGTACTTC. Encoded protein: CASSPSTTAGETQYF.

The V gene is TRBV19, the J gene TRBJ1-5; D may be TRBD1 (6 bases). The CDR3 is 16 amino acids. Trimming cost V 1 base and J 4 bases, with 14 bases left between them. Germline assignment: CDR1 LNHDA and CDR2 SQIVND (reference sequence). This CDR3 reads CASSIGQGPLNQPQHF. The CDR3 region has the DNA TGTGCCAGTAGTATAGGTCAGGGGCCACTAAATCAGCCCCAGCATTTT.

This clone was seen a few times. CDR3 protein: CSVGDRLSYNEQFF. CDR3 nucleotide sequence: TGCAGCGTTGGTGACAGGCTCTCCTACAATGAGCAGTTCTTC. This chain connects TRBV29-1 to TRBJ2-1, with D perhaps TRBD1 (6 bases). The CDR3 totals 14 residues. Germline CDR1 reads SQVTM; CDR2 reads ANQGSEA. Trimming stripped 4 bases from V and 0 bases from J, with 10 bases between.